This TCR beta chain came from a study of cytotoxic CD8 clonotypes in ibrutinib-treated CLL. Looking at the study overall: Recorded responses included around 24 partial and 2 complete; following median approximately 68 months, roughly 15 stayed remitted and about twelve progressed. A mean of around 260,000 productive templates and 85,000 to 95,000 productive rearrangements was obtained per sample.

Sequencing used immunoSEQ multiplex PCR; TCRdb keeps in-frame clones, though not all of them. The table records approximately 170,000 clones, around nine tenths of them present only once. V shed 3 bases and J shed 2 bases, with 8 bases lying between them. CDR1 is WSHSY and CDR2 is SAAADI in the germline V gene. There are 14 residues in the CDR3. The chain carries TRBV10-2 and TRBJ1-5; possibly TRBD1 for D (6 bases). Material: PBMCs, obtained at disease progression, from a patient treated with ibrutinib. The receptor was isolated from a human donor with chronic lymphocytic leukemia. The CDR3 DNA is TGCGCCAGCAGTGAACAGGGTGGCAATCAGCCCCAGCATTTT. Its protein product is CASSEQGGNQPQHF.